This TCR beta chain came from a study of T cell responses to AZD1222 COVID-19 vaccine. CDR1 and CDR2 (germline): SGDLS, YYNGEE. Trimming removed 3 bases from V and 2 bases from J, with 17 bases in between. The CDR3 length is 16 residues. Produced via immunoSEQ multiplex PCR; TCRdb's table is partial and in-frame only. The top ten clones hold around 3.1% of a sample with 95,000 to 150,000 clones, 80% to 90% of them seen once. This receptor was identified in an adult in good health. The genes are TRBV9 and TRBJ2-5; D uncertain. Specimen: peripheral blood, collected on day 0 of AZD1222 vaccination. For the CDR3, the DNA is TGTGCCAGCAGCGCGAGGCTAGAGACCAAGCAAGAGACCCAGTACTTC. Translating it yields CASSARLETKQETQYF.